One sample yielded the 13 T cell receptor beta chains listed below, sequenced in a study of vaccination effects on CD4 cells after COVID-19. Sequencing in the ViraFEST assay came after antigen-specific CD4+ T cells had been expanded with viral peptide pools, which were used to stimulate PBMC. The culture ran for 9 to 11 days, and then CD4+ T cells were isolated. Between March and December 2020, the person had a SARS-CoV-2 infection that PCR confirmed. These receptors' targets are unknown. Measured with immunoSEQ multiplex PCR; TCRdb has only the in-frame clones, and not every one. The sample lists around 47,000 clones; about 75% were seen once. This specimen consisted of CD4+ T cells from PBMCs cultured with a peptide pool, obtained before COVID-19 vaccination. Source of these receptors: a human donor who had a prior SARS-CoV-2 infection.

The gene calls are TRBV5-4 and TRBJ1-1, with a possible D match to TRBD1 (5 bases). The CDR3 loop spans 15 amino acids. Trimming removed 4 bases at V and 3 bases at J, with 16 bases between. Germline lookup yields CDR1 SGHNT and CDR2 YYREEE (reference sequence). The CDR3 loop reads CASSPLQGGDTEAFF. CDR3 DNA: TGTGCCAGCAGCCCACTTCAGGGTGGGGACACTGAAGCTTTCTTT.

The J gene is TRBJ1-4, the V gene TRBV11-2; D is unclear. CDR1 SGHAT and CDR2 FQNNGV come from the germline V gene. The CDR3 consists of 16 residues. Deletions cut 5 bases from V and 1 base from J, with 14 bases between. The DNA of the CDR3 is TGTGCCAGCAGCCCCCCGGCCCGCGGAACTAATGAAAAACTGTTTTTT. This encodes CASSPPARGTNEKLFF.

The rearrangement links TRBV30 to TRBJ1-2, with 8 bases fitting TRBD1. V lost 4 bases and J lost 4; bases outside the gene matches: 8. This CDR3 spans 14 amino acids. Germline V gives CDR1 GTSNPN, CDR2 SVGIG (reference sequence). The CDR3 spells CAWMTGEGSYGYTF. The CDR3 DNA reads as TGTGCCTGGATGACAGGGGAGGGGAGCTATGGCTACACCTTC. The variable domain in full, with the rest retrieved from reference TRBV30 and TRBJ1-2, is SQTIHQWPATLVQPVGSPLSLECTVEGTSNPNLYWYRQAAGRGLQLLFYSVGIGQISSEVPQNLSASRPQDRQFILSSKKLLLSDSGFYLCAWMTGEGSYGYTFGSGTRLTVV.

The table lists this clone with a few counts. The chain combines TRBV4-3 with TRBJ2-7, with 8 bases lining up with TRBD1. This CDR3 spans 13 amino acids. Trimming at V came to 5 bases and at J to 4 bases, leaving 4 bases not matched to a gene. Germline V gene data show CDR1 as LGHNA and CDR2 as YSLEER. Here the CDR3 DNA reads TGCGCCAGCAGCTTACAGGGGGGATACGAGCAGTACTTC. Translated: CASSLQGGYEQYF.

V and J are TRBV6-5 and TRBJ1-1; D gene uncertain. The V gene's germline CDR1 is MNHEY and CDR2 SVGAGI. This CDR3 has 12 residues. V lost 7 bases to trimming and J lost 2 bases, with 8 bases between them. The DNA of the CDR3 is TGTGCCAGCAAGGTGGGCAACACTGAAGCTTTCTTT. Its translation: CASKVGNTEAFF.

V gene TRBV15 combines with J gene TRBJ2-6, with D perhaps TRBD1 (5 bases). CDR1 is LNHNV, CDR2 YYDKDF, per germline (reference sequence). The CDR3 is made up of 15 amino acids. Trimming removed 1 base at V and 2 bases at J, with 6 bases between. CDR3: CATSRVRAGANVLTF. The CDR3 DNA reads TGTGCCACCAGCAGAGTCAGGGCTGGGGCCAACGTCCTGACTTTC.

This chain uses TRBV5-1 with TRBJ1-1; D ambiguous. There are 13 residues in the CDR3. Germline CDR1 reads SGHRS; CDR2 reads YFSETQ. V lost 0 bases and J 7 bases, leaving 10 bases between the germline ends. The CDR3 spells CASSLVPGYEAFF. The CDR3 DNA sequence: TGCGCCAGCAGCTTGGTCCCAGGCTATGAAGCTTTCTTT.

J is TRBJ2-6 and V is TRBV2; 10 bases are shared with TRBD2. The V segment lost 6 bases and the J segment 3 bases; nucleotides outside the gene matches: 11. Per germline, CDR1 SNHLY and CDR2 FYNNEI. The CDR3 has 18 residues. CDR3 in amino acids: CASSPSGGSVLGANVLTF. DNA of the CDR3: TGTGCCAGCAGCCCTAGCGGGGGCTCGGTACTTGGGGCCAACGTCCTGACTTTC. The full variable domain, with the rest looked up from reference TRBV2 and TRBJ2-6, is EPEVTQTPSHQVTQMGQEVILRCVPISNHLYFYWYRQILGQKVEFLVSFYNNEISEKSEIFDDQFSVERPDGSNFTLKIRSTKLEDSAMYFCASSPSGGSVLGANVLTFGAGSRLTVL.

V usage is TRBV3-1 (or the pseudogene TRBV3-2) and J usage is TRBJ1-2, with 7 bases identical to TRBD1. This CDR3 spans 13 amino acids. From germline, CDR1 is LGHDT and CDR2 YNNKEL (reference sequence). Trimming took 8 bases from V and 7 from J; bases not matched to a gene: 10. CDR3: CASGDREFGGYTF. The CDR3 region has the DNA TGTGCCAGCGGGGACAGAGAGTTTGGTGGCTACACCTTC.

Concerning this clone itself: One junction end does not reproduce the germline sequence, and a read error may be involved. This chain joins TRBV5-1 and TRBJ1-6; D not resolved. CDR1 is SGHRS, CDR2 YFSETQ, per germline. This CDR3 spans 15 amino acids. The CDR3 DNA follows: TGCACCAGCAGTTCCTCCGGACTCCTAAATTCACCCCTCCACTTT. Protein sequence: CTSSSSGLLNSPLHF.

This clone was picked up one time. This chain uses TRBV18 with TRBJ2-2, with a tentative D call TRBD1 (5 bases). In germline, CDR1 is KGHSH, CDR2 LQKENI. This CDR3 is built from 15 residues. Trimming removed 1 base from V and 3 bases from J, with 9 bases in between. CDR3 protein: CASSPLVQDTGELFF. DNA of the CDR3: TGTGCCAGCTCACCACTCGTACAGGACACCGGGGAGCTGTTTTTT.

The chain is built from TRBV7-6 and TRBJ2-3, with TRBD2 identical over 8 bases. The CDR3 is 16 residues long. J was trimmed by 6 bases and V by 5 bases; bases with no gene match: 13. The germline V gene encodes CDR1 SGHVS and CDR2 FNYEAQ. CDR3 amino acids: CASSPRSAGVSDTQYF. In DNA form, the CDR3 reads TGTGCCAGCAGCCCCCGTTCAGCGGGAGTTTCTGATACGCAGTATTTT. Combining the CDR3 with reference TRBV7-6 and TRBJ2-3 gives the whole variable domain GAGVSQSPRYKVTKRGQDVALRCDPISGHVSLYWYRQALGQGPEFLTYFNYEAQQDKSGLPNDRFSAERPEGSISTLTIQRTEQRDSAMYRCASSPRSAGVSDTQYFGPGTRLTVL.

The chain has TRBV27 and TRBJ2-7; TRBD2 matches at 7 bases. The CDR3 contains 15 residues. V was clipped by 5 bases and J by 0 bases; unmatched bases: 7. The germline V gene has CDR1 MNHEY and CDR2 SMNVEV (reference sequence). The CDR3 is CASSPRTGGSYEQYF. CDR3 bases: TGTGCCAGCAGTCCCCGGACGGGGGGCTCCTACGAGCAGTACTTC.